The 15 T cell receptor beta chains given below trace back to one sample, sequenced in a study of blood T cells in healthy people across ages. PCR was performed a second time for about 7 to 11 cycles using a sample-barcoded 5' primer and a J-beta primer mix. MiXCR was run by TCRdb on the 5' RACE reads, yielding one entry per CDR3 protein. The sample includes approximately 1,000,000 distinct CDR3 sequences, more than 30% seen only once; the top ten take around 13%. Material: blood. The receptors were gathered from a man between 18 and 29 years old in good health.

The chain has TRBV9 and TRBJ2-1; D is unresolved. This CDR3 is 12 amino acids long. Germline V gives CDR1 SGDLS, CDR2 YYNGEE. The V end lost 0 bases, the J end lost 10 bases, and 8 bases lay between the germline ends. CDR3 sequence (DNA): TGTGCCAGCAGCGTAGTCGAATACGAGCAGTTCTTC. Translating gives CASSVVEYEQFF.

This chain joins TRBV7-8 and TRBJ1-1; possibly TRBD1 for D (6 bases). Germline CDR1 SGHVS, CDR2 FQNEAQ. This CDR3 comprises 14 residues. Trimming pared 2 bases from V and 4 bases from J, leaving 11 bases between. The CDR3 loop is CASSLFRGSTEAFF. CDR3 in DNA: TGTGCCAGCAGCTTATTTAGGGGGAGCACTGAAGCTTTCTTT.

DNA for the CDR3: TGCAGCAGCCGGGGGGGCCAGTACAATGAGCAGTTCTTC. Amino acid sequence: CSSRGGQYNEQFF. V gene TRBV20-1 combines with J gene TRBJ2-1; 8 positions agree with TRBD2. Germline CDR1 is DFQATT and CDR2 is SNEGSKA (reference sequence). CDR3 size: 13 residues.

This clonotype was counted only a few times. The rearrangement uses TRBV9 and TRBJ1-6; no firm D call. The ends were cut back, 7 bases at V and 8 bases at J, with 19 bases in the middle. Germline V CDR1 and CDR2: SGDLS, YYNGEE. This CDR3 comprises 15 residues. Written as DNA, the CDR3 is TGTGCCAGCGTTACATCCGTCTCCTGGGATTCACCCCTCCACTTT. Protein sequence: CASVTSVSWDSPLHF.

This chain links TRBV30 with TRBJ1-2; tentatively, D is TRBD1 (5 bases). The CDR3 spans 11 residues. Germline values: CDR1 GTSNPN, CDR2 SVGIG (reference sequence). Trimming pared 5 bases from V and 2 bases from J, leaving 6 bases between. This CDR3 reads CAWQGNYGYTF. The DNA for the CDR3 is TGTGCCTGGCAGGGAAACTATGGCTACACCTTC.

The CDR3 DNA reads as TGTGCCAGCAGCTTAGAAACAAGGGGCACAGATACGCAGTATTTT. It yields the protein CASSLETRGTDTQYF. This chain uses TRBV7-9 with TRBJ2-3; no definite D call. The V end lost 1 base, the J end lost 1 base, and 9 bases lay between the germline ends. This CDR3 has 15 residues. The germline gives CDR1 SEHNR, CDR2 FQNEAQ (reference sequence).

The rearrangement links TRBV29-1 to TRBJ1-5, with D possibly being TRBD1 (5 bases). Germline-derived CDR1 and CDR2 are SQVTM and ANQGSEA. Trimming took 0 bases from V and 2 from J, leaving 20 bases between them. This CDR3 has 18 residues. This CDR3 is CSVEDSREGTHGNQPQHF. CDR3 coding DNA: TGCAGCGTTGAAGACTCGCGCGAAGGGACCCATGGCAATCAGCCCCAGCATTTT.

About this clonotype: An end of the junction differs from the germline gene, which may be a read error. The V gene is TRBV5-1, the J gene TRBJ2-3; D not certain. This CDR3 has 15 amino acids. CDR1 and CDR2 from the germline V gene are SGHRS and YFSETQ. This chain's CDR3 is CVSSQLQESTDTQYF. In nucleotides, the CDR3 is TGCGTCAGCAGCCAGTTGCAGGAAAGCACAGATACGCAGTATTTT.

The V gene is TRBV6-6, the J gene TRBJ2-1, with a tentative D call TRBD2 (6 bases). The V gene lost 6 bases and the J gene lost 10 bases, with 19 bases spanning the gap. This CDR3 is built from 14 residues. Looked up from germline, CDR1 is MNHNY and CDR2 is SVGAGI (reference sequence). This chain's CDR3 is CASSSGLERYEQFF. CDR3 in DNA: TGTGCCAGCAGCTCGGGACTGGAACGCTACGAGCAGTTCTTC.

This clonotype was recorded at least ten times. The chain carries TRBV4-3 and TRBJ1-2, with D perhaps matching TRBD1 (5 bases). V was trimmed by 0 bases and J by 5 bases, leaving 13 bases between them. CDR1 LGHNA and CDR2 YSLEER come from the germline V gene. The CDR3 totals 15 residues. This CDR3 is CASSQDSRDGYGYTF. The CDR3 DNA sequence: TGCGCCAGCAGCCAAGATAGCAGGGACGGATATGGCTACACCTTC.

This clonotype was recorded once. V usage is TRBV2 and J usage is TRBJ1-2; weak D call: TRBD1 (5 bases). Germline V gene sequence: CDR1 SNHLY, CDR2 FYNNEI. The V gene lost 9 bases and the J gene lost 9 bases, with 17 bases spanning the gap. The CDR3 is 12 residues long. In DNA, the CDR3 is TGTGCCAGGAGTATGGGGGGTAGAAGCTACACCTTC. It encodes CARSMGGRSYTF.

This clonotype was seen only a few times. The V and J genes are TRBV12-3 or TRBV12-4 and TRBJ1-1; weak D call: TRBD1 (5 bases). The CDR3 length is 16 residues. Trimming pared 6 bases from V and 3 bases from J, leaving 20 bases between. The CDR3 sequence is CASSITWGGIDTEAFF. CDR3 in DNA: TGTGCCAGCAGCATCACCTGGGGGGGGATAGACACTGAAGCTTTCTTT.

This CDR3 reads CSAWTGTRSSKETQYF. CDR3 nucleotides: TGCAGTGCATGGACCGGGACACGGAGTTCCAAAGAGACCCAGTACTTC. The genes are TRBV20-1 and TRBJ2-5, with a possible D match to TRBD1 (6 bases). V dropped 6 bases and J dropped 3 bases, with 23 bases sitting between them. Looked up from germline, CDR1 is DFQATT and CDR2 is SNEGSKA (reference sequence). CDR3 size: 16 residues.

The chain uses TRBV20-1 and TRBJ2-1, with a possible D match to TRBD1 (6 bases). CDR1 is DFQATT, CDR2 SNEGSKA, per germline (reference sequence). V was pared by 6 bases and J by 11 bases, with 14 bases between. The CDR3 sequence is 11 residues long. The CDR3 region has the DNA TGCAGTGCAAGACGTGGACAGCAGCAGTTCTTC. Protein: CSARRGQQQFF.

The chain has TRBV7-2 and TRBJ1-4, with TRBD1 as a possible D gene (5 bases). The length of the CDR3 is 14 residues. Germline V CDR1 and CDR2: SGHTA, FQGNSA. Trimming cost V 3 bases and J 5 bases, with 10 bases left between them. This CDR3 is CASSLGGKNEKLFF. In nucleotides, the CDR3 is TGTGCCAGCAGCTTGGGGGGAAAAAATGAAAAACTGTTTTTT.